Below, 32 T cell receptor beta chains from the same sample are listed, as sequenced in a study of blood T cell repertoires in COVID-19. Sequencing used immunoSEQ multiplex PCR; TCRdb keeps in-frame clones, though not all of them. Of around 450,000 clones listed, around 88% are singletons. Source material: peripheral blood. These receptors were collected from a woman in her 30s with acute or convalescent COVID-19.

J is TRBJ1-1 and V is TRBV30; perhaps TRBD1 as D (6 bases). There are 13 residues in the CDR3. Germline CDR1 reads GTSNPN; CDR2 reads SVGIG (reference sequence). Trimming cost V 4 bases and J 6 bases, with 15 bases left between them. Here the CDR3 DNA reads TGTGCCTGGACCAAACAGGGTTTGGCTGAAGCTTTCTTT. This translates into CAWTKQGLAEAFF. The full variable domain, with the rest looked up from reference TRBV30 and TRBJ1-1, is SQTIHQWPATLVQPVGSPLSLECTVEGTSNPNLYWYRQAAGRGLQLLFYSVGIGQISSEVPQNLSASRPQDRQFILSSKKLLLSDSGFYLCAWTKQGLAEAFFGQGTRLTVV.

The rearrangement links TRBV14 to TRBJ1-4, with 9 bases matching TRBD1. Losses at the gene ends were 3 bases for V and 5 bases for J; bases not matched to a gene: 7. Germline CDR1 and CDR2: SGHDN and FVKESK. CDR3 length: 16 residues. The DNA of the CDR3 is TGTGCCAGCAGCCAGGTCGACAGGGGGATAAATGAAAAACTGTTTTTT. It translates to CASSQVDRGINEKLFF.

The gene calls are TRBV27 and TRBJ2-1; possible D gene TRBD2, 7 bases. CDR1 is MNHEY, CDR2 SMNVEV, per germline (reference sequence). This CDR3 spans 16 amino acids. The germline V and J ends were trimmed by 1 base and 7 bases, with 17 bases remaining between them. This CDR3 reads CASSLWAGGPRNEQFF. In nucleotides, the CDR3 is TGTGCCAGCAGTTTATGGGCCGGGGGGCCTCGGAATGAGCAGTTCTTC.

Of note for this clone: This CDR3 is also generated by other DNA sequences in the sample. The chain is built from TRBV18 and TRBJ2-3; 9 bases are shared with TRBD2. V lost 0 bases, J lost 4 bases, and 2 bases stayed unmatched. The germline V gene has CDR1 KGHSH and CDR2 LQKENI. The CDR3 consists of 15 residues. CDR3 nucleotides: TGTGCCAGCTCACCACCTAGCGGGGGACCAGATACGCAGTATTTT. Protein product: CASSPPSGGPDTQYF.

For this clone: One end of the junction is discordant with germline, which a read error may explain. V usage is TRBV7-2 and J usage is TRBJ2-7; 9 positions match TRBD2. This CDR3 region has 13 residues. Germline CDR1 and CDR2: SGHTA and FQGNSA. The CDR3 DNA is TGTGCCAGCAGCTTCCTAGCGGGATCGGCGGAACCCTTC. It codes for CASSFLAGSAEPF.

The gene calls are TRBV5-1 and TRBJ1-5; D is ambiguous. The CDR3 runs to 14 residues. The germline V gene has CDR1 SGHRS and CDR2 YFSETQ. With 4 bases removed from V and 1 base from J, the gap between germline ends came to 9 bases. The chain's CDR3 is CASSLGGSNQPQHF. In DNA form, the CDR3 reads TGCGCCAGCAGCCTCGGAGGGAGCAATCAGCCCCAGCATTTT. Based on the CDR3 plus reference TRBV5-1 and TRBJ1-5, the full variable domain is KAGVTQTPRYLIKTRGQQVTLSCSPISGHRSVSWYQQTPGQGLQFLFEYFSETQRNKGNFPGRFSGRQFSNSRSEMNVSTLELGDSALYLCASSLGGSNQPQHFGDGTRLSIL.

This clone has a single count. This chain connects TRBV12-5 to TRBJ1-3; D remains unclear. The CDR3 is made up of 17 amino acids. Per germline, CDR1 LGHNT and CDR2 FRNRAP. V shed 4 bases and J shed 2 bases, with 18 bases lying between them. In DNA, the CDR3 is TGTGCTAGTGGTTCCCCGGGTTCTTCTTGGGCTGGAAACACCATATATTTT. The encoded protein is CASGSPGSSWAGNTIYF.

The genes are TRBV19 and TRBJ1-1; possible D gene TRBD1, 6 bases. Germline V gene data show CDR1 as LNHDA and CDR2 as SQIVND (reference sequence). This CDR3 spans 13 amino acids. V was trimmed by 5 bases and J by 7 bases, leaving 14 bases between them. CDR3 coding DNA: TGTGCCAGTAGTCTCTCCCGGGACAATGAAGCTTTCTTT. Amino acids: CASSLSRDNEAFF.

V gene TRBV6-6 combines with J gene TRBJ1-5; tentative D call: TRBD1 (5 bases). The germline gives CDR1 MNHNY, CDR2 SVGAGI (reference sequence). The V end was cut by 5 bases, the J end by 6 bases, with 11 bases between. The CDR3 extends over 13 amino acids. The CDR3 sequence: CASSTGTSQPQHF. Written as DNA, the CDR3 is TGTGCCAGCAGTACAGGTACGAGTCAGCCCCAGCATTTT.

The CDR3 DNA is TGTGCCAGCAGTTTGGACAGGGGAAATTCACCCCTCCACTTT. This sequence encodes CASSLDRGNSPLHF. V usage is TRBV28 and J usage is TRBJ1-6; the match to TRBD1 covers 9 bases. J lost 7 bases, V lost 3 bases, and 1 base had no gene match. This CDR3 is 14 amino acids long. Germline lookup yields CDR1 MDHEN and CDR2 SYDVKM. The full variable domain, rest sourced from reference TRBV28 and TRBJ1-6, is DVKVTQSSRYLVKRTGEKVFLECVQDMDHENMFWYRQDPGLGLRLIYFSYDVKMKEKGDIPEGYSVSREKKERFSLILESASTNQTSMYLCASSLDRGNSPLHFGNGTRLTVT.

This sequence joins TRBV28 and TRBJ2-7, with D perhaps TRBD1 (5 bases). Germline V gene sequence: CDR1 MDHEN, CDR2 SYDVKM. V was pared by 4 bases and J by 0 bases, with 10 bases between. This CDR3 has 14 residues. The CDR3, as DNA: TGTGCCAGCAGTTCTAGGACATTCTCCTACGAGCAGTACTTC. Translation gives CASSSRTFSYEQYF.

The genes are TRBV2 and TRBJ2-5, with TRBD1 as a possible D gene (6 bases). The germline V gene encodes CDR1 SNHLY and CDR2 FYNNEI. The V and J ends lost 6 bases and 2 bases respectively, with 16 bases between them. CDR3 length equals 15 residues. CDR3 region: CASRRNRANQETQYF. The CDR3 nucleotides read TGTGCCAGCAGGAGGAACAGGGCGAATCAAGAGACCCAGTACTTC.

Written as DNA, the CDR3 is TGTGCCAGCAGTTCACCGGGACAGGGCACAGATACGCAGTATTTT. This gives the protein CASSSPGQGTDTQYF. The chain employs TRBV27 and TRBJ2-3, with TRBD1 matching 8 bases. Germline-derived CDR1 and CDR2 are MNHEY and SMNVEV (reference sequence). CDR3 length equals 15 residues. The V and J ends lost 4 bases and 1 base, in that order; junction bases with no gene match: 4.

The table lists this clone with a count of one. The chain couples TRBV30 to TRBJ1-2, with D possibly matching TRBD1 (6 bases). The CDR3 is made up of 16 amino acids. CDR1 GTSNPN and CDR2 SVGIG come from the germline V gene (reference sequence). The V end lost 2 bases, the J end lost 4 bases, and 20 bases lay between the germline ends. CDR3 bases: TGTGCCTGGAGTCCGGGACATCTTAGGGGTAGCTATGGCTACACCTTC. Encoded protein: CAWSPGHLRGSYGYTF.

This clone was recorded once. The genes are TRBV24-1 and TRBJ2-1; 8 nucleotides agree with TRBD2. CDR1 is KGHDR and CDR2 is SFDVKD in the germline V gene. CDR3 length: 15 amino acids. Trimming removed 9 bases from V and 7 bases from J; junction bases left unmatched: 13. The CDR3 here is CATQSAGGRVNEQFF. The CDR3 region has the DNA TGTGCCACCCAGAGTGCGGGGGGTCGCGTGAATGAGCAGTTCTTC.

This clone was picked up a small number of times. The chain links TRBV2 to TRBJ1-2, with D maybe TRBD1 (6 bases). CDR1 is SNHLY, CDR2 FYNNEI, per germline. V lost 1 base, J lost 6 bases, and 9 bases lay in between. This CDR3 is built from 13 residues. This chain's CDR3 is CASSEGGQDGYTF. CDR3 in DNA: TGTGCCAGCAGTGAAGGGGGGCAGGATGGCTACACCTTC.

The chain employs TRBV5-4 and TRBJ2-3; 8 nucleotides match TRBD2. The CDR3 is made up of 14 amino acids. The J segment lost 5 bases and the V segment lost 4 bases, leaving 6 bases of the junction unmatched. Germline-derived CDR1 and CDR2 are SGHNT and YYREEE (reference sequence). The CDR3 reads CASSLWGLEDTQYF. In nucleotides, the CDR3 is TGTGCCAGCAGCCTTTGGGGACTAGAAGATACGCAGTATTTT.

As regards this clone: The sample holds other DNA sequences that translate to the same CDR3. The chain employs TRBV27 and TRBJ1-6, with D uncertain. Germline values: CDR1 MNHEY, CDR2 SMNVEV (reference sequence). This CDR3 is built from 12 residues. V was cut by 5 bases and J by 6 bases, with 5 bases left in between. The CDR3 nucleotides read TGTGCCAGCAGTCCTCTTAATTCACCCCTCCACTTT. This translates into CASSPLNSPLHF.

J is TRBJ2-5 and V is TRBV10-3, with D perhaps matching TRBD1 (5 bases). This CDR3 region has 15 residues. The V and J ends lost 2 bases and 2 bases respectively, with 12 bases between them. CDR1 and CDR2 from the germline V gene are ENHRY and SYGVKD. The CDR3 DNA follows: TGTGCCATCAGTGAGGGGGCAGAACTTCAAGAGACCCAGTACTTC. It codes for CAISEGAELQETQYF.

CDR3 residues: CASRSSSYEQYF. The CDR3, as DNA: TGTGCCAGCAGAAGTAGCTCCTACGAGCAGTACTTC. The chain couples TRBV6-5 to TRBJ2-7, with D uncertain. The V gene's germline CDR1 is MNHEY and CDR2 SVGAGI. The CDR3 has 12 amino acids. The V end was cut by 6 bases, the J end by 0 bases, with 6 bases between.

This chain links TRBV5-1 with TRBJ1-2, with 8 bases matching TRBD1. Germline V gene data show CDR1 as SGHRS and CDR2 as YFSETQ. The trim removed 1 base at V and 7 bases at J, leaving 3 bases unmatched. There are 13 residues in the CDR3. CDR3 amino acids: CASSLSGQGGYTF. CDR3 bases: TGCGCCAGCAGCTTGTCCGGACAGGGTGGCTACACCTTC. The full variable domain, with the rest looked up from reference TRBV5-1 and TRBJ1-2, is KAGVTQTPRYLIKTRGQQVTLSCSPISGHRSVSWYQQTPGQGLQFLFEYFSETQRNKGNFPGRFSGRQFSNSRSEMNVSTLELGDSALYLCASSLSGQGGYTFGSGTRLTVV.

J is TRBJ1-2 and V is TRBV7-9; 7 bases match TRBD1. Germline V CDR1 and CDR2: SEHNR, FQNEAQ (reference sequence). V gave up 5 bases and J gave up 2 bases; unmatched junction bases: 8. The CDR3 totals 15 residues. The CDR3 coding sequence is TGTGCCAGCAGCCCCGGGGACAGAGACAACTATGGCTACACCTTC. Amino acid sequence: CASSPGDRDNYGYTF.

V usage is TRBV7-9 and J usage is TRBJ2-7; TRBD1 matches at 10 bases. Unmatched junction bases numbered 7, after V lost 5 bases and J lost 3 bases. Looked up from germline, CDR1 is SEHNR and CDR2 is FQNEAQ (reference sequence). The CDR3 spans 15 residues. CDR3 in amino acids: CASSTRTGGYYEQYF. CDR3 sequence (DNA): TGTGCCAGCAGCACACGGACAGGGGGGTACTACGAGCAGTACTTC.

The gene calls are TRBV19 and TRBJ2-1; D may be TRBD1 (7 bases). This CDR3 has 14 residues. Germline loops: CDR1 LNHDA, CDR2 SQIVND (reference sequence). V lost 3 bases and J lost 8, with 14 bases in between. The CDR3 sequence: CASSMRQGGDEQFF. CDR3 nucleotides: TGTGCCAGTAGTATGAGGCAGGGGGGCGATGAGCAGTTCTTC.

The chain carries TRBV5-6 and TRBJ2-7; 9 nucleotides line up with TRBD2. Germline V gene sequence: CDR1 SGHDT, CDR2 YYEEEE. With 0 bases clipped from V and 1 base from J, the junction kept 11 bases outside the gene matches. The CDR3 is 18 amino acids. The CDR3 DNA sequence: TGTGCCAGCAGCTTGGACGGGCTAGCGGGATTCCTTTCCTACGAGCAGTACTTC. Translated, it gives CASSLDGLAGFLSYEQYF.

The gene calls are TRBV28 and TRBJ1-4, with TRBD1 as a possible D gene (5 bases). V lost 5 bases, J lost 4 bases, and 11 bases lay in between. Germline V gene sequence: CDR1 MDHEN, CDR2 SYDVKM. The CDR3 has 14 amino acids. CDR3 nucleotides: TGTGCCAGCAGTGCAGGGTGGGGTAATGAAAAACTGTTTTTT. Translated: CASSAGWGNEKLFF.

V and J are TRBV7-6 and TRBJ2-5; 8 positions agree with TRBD2. V lost 3 bases, J lost 5 bases, and 8 bases stayed unmatched. The CDR3 totals 15 residues. Germline V gene sequence: CDR1 SGHVS, CDR2 FNYEAQ. CDR3 nucleotides: TGTGCCAGCAGCTTCGGTCGGGGGGGCAGGGAGACCCAGTACTTC. Translating gives CASSFGRGGRETQYF.

The DNA of the CDR3 is TGCGCCAGCAGCTTGTTTCTCGGGACAGCTAACTATGGCTACACCTTC. This translates into CASSLFLGTANYGYTF. The J gene is TRBJ1-2, the V gene TRBV5-1, with 7 bases identical to TRBD1. V trimming: 1 base; J trimming: 0 bases; junction bases outside the gene matches: 6. CDR1 is SGHRS and CDR2 is YFSETQ in the germline V gene. The CDR3 is 16 residues long. The full variable domain, rest sourced from reference TRBV5-1 and TRBJ1-2, is KAGVTQTPRYLIKTRGQQVTLSCSPISGHRSVSWYQQTPGQGLQFLFEYFSETQRNKGNFPGRFSGRQFSNSRSEMNVSTLELGDSALYLCASSLFLGTANYGYTFGSGTRLTVV.

The rearrangement links TRBV29-1 to TRBJ2-6; possible D gene TRBD1, 6 bases. The CDR3 is 15 residues long. Germline CDR1 reads SQVTM; CDR2 reads ANQGSEA. Trimming stripped 4 bases from V and 0 bases from J, with 10 bases between. In DNA, the CDR3 is TGCAGCGTTGCAGGGGTCCCCTCTGGGGCCAACGTCCTGACTTTC. Its protein is CSVAGVPSGANVLTF.

V gene TRBV28 combines with J gene TRBJ2-5; TRBD2 matches 8 bases. In germline, CDR1 is MDHEN, CDR2 SYDVKM. Losses at the gene ends were 5 bases for V and 4 bases for J; bases not matched to a gene: 15. The CDR3 totals 17 residues. The chain's CDR3 is CASSPPSGTRLLETQYF. The CDR3, as DNA: TGTGCCAGCAGTCCCCCATCCGGGACTAGGCTCTTAGAGACCCAGTACTTC.

This chain joins TRBV30 and TRBJ2-1; D unclear. The CDR3 length is 15 residues. Germline values: CDR1 GTSNPN, CDR2 SVGIG (reference sequence). The V and J ends lost 2 bases and 5 bases respectively, with 16 bases between them. CDR3 nucleotide sequence: TGTGCCTGGAGTCTAGGCTCCCTAGTTAACAATGAGCAGTTCTTC. Its protein is CAWSLGSLVNNEQFF.

The chain couples TRBV19 to TRBJ2-7; TRBD1 might be the D (5 bases). The CDR3 spans 15 residues. V lost 4 bases, J lost 2 bases, and 15 bases lay in between. Germline V lookup: CDR1 LNHDA, CDR2 SQIVND (reference sequence). The CDR3 sequence: CASSTQGRGTYEQYF. As DNA, the CDR3 is TGTGCCAGTAGTACTCAGGGAAGGGGAACCTACGAGCAGTACTTC.